This TCR beta chain was obtained from a study of blood T cell repertoires in COVID-19. Background on the study: Acute-phase and convalescent COVID-19 samples originated in the United States, Italy and Spain.

Clones were read by immunoSEQ multiplex PCR, and TCRdb kept only the in-frame ones, dropping some. The data contain 110,000 to 150,000 clones, more than 75% of them singletons. Trimming left V 6 bases short and J 5 bases short, with 20 bases between. Germline values: CDR1 SGHRS, CDR2 YFSETQ. The CDR3 consists of 16 residues. Only a few counts were recorded for this clone. The rearrangement links TRBV5-1 to TRBJ2-2, with D maybe TRBD1 (5 bases). The sequenced sample consisted of peripheral blood. This TCR was sampled from a woman over 75 with acute or convalescent COVID-19. CDR3 amino acids: CASTLLAAGQTGELFF. CDR3 nucleotide sequence: TGCGCCAGCACCCTTCTTGCGGCAGGGCAGACCGGGGAGCTGTTTTTT.